The clone carrying this T cell receptor (beta chain) was picked up many times. Its matching antigen is unknown. Patients were excluded if they had other autoimmune diseases or uncontrolled infections, and likewise if pregnancy or lactation applied. The TCR beta CDR3 regions underwent amplification from RNA transcripts. First-round RT-PCR relied on HTBI primers, and a second-round multiplex PCR came next. TCRdb called the multiplex PCR reads again in MiXCR, with one record for every CDR3 protein. The sample contains hundreds of thousands of distinct CDR3 sequences, over 40% of which appear only once. This entry comes from a study of Graves' ophthalmopathy and Graves' hyperthyroidism. Findings of the study overall: Blood was where most expanded thyroid clonotypes above 0.001 frequency also turned up. Researchers report that a 13-signature model separated ophthalmopathy from stable hyperthyroidism, posting roughly 90% sensitivity and about 80% specificity.

Trimming shortened V by 1 base and J by 6 bases, and 15 bases separated the two germline ends. Germline-derived CDR1 and CDR2 are SGHDN and FVKESK. The CDR3 runs to 16 residues. The specimen was peripheral blood. The chain carries TRBV14 and TRBJ2-2, with D unresolved. This sequence was found in an adult man with Graves' ophthalmopathy. Here the CDR3 reads CASSQVRVRAAGELFF. CDR3 DNA sequence: TGTGCCAGCAGCCAAGTAAGGGTTCGTGCGGCCGGGGAGCTGTTTTTT.